This T cell receptor beta chain was recovered during a study of glioma-infiltrating T cells. CDR3 length equals 15 residues. V was shortened by 4 bases and J by 3 bases, with 12 bases between the two germline ends. Germline V gene sequence: CDR1 MRHNA, CDR2 SNTAGT. Regarding the study as a whole: Above-expected tissue-blood divergence occurred in all gliomas, most in low-grade ones.

In regard to this clonotype: Its antigen is as yet unknown.

Amplification of TCR alpha and beta CDR3 regions from RNA used iRepertoire nested multiplex PCR. MiXCR, run by TCRdb on the multiplex PCR reads, gives a single entry per CDR3 protein. The data show under 150,000 distinct CDR3 sequences, 24% seen once. The sample consisted of glioma tissue, nonneoplastic brain tissue, or PBMCs (not recorded which). The chain carries TRBV6-4 and TRBJ2-2; D assignment may be TRBD1 or TRBD2 (5 bases each). The receptor was isolated from a human donor with low-grade glioma or glioblastoma, undergoing nonglioma brain surgery, or in good health (not recorded which). The CDR3 coding sequence is TGTGCCAGCAGTGCCCAGGGAGTAGACACCGGGGAGCTGTTTTTT. Translation gives CASSAQGVDTGELFF.